This T cell receptor beta chain was recorded in a study of cytomegalovirus exposure and HLA in healthy donors. General study results and limits: Cytomegalovirus-associated status was assigned to approximately 160 TCR beta chains. Published work reported that the classifier diagnosed cytomegalovirus status with high specificity and sensitivity. Most TCR sequences proved rare, with some public TCRs found in many donors.

Assay used: immunoSEQ multiplex PCR; TCRdb lists only in-frame clones, some missing. Of 95,000 to 150,000 clones listed, roughly 89% are singletons. It was the approximately 110-subject validation cohort, separate from the roughly 700-subject first cohort, to which the donors belonged. The CDR3 has 14 residues. The germline CDR1 and CDR2 sequences are ENHRY and SYGVKD. Trimming took 3 bases from V and 2 from J, leaving 8 bases between them. As for this clone: The target antigen is unknown.

The chain combines TRBV10-3 with TRBJ1-3; weak D call: TRBD1 (6 bases). Material: PBMCs. This clonotype originated in a woman younger than 30 in good health and CMV-seronegative. CDR3 region: CAISDWDTGNTIYF. As DNA, the CDR3 is TGTGCCATCAGTGATTGGGACACTGGAAACACCATATATTTT.